The clone carrying this T cell receptor (beta chain) was counted only a few times. What it binds is unknown. Only in-frame clones appear in the TCRdb table, and some are missing; sequencing was by immunoSEQ multiplex PCR. The table has some 98,000 clones, about four fifths seen once. This CDR3 region has 14 residues. Germline V gives CDR1 MNHEY, CDR2 SVGAGI. Unmatched junction bases numbered 9, after V lost 4 bases and J lost 8 bases. The sample belongs to a study of T cell responses to AZD1222 COVID-19 vaccine. Study results and limitations: Unmutated variant regions are reportedly the target of nearly half of TCRs that are spike-specific.

The sample was peripheral blood, taken 28 days after the second AZD1222 dose. The sequence derives from an adult who received the AZD1222 COVID-19 vaccine. The chain has TRBV6-5 and TRBJ1-2, with 8 bases aligning to TRBD1. CDR3 nucleotide sequence: TGTGCCAGCAGTTTTGACAGGGGAGGTCGGGGCTACACCTTC. This translates into CASSFDRGGRGYTF.